The entry below describes one TCR beta chain. Profiling relied on immunoSEQ multiplex PCR, and the TCRdb table lists in-frame clones only, not all of them. This repertoire shows under 100,000 clones, just under 75% found once; its top ten account for roughly 25%. This entry is derived from a study of CD8 T cell repertoires and HIV-1 epitope variants. Looking at the study overall: Each of Twenty-five Gag and Nef epitope peptides stimulated a separate culture. Tested: three Gag epitope families, Nef HW9 and YT9. An uncultured baseline aliquot held 1M T cells.

The CDR3 runs 16 residues. The V and J ends lost 0 bases and 8 bases respectively, with 19 bases between them. Germline CDR1 reads SGHTA; CDR2 reads FQGTGA. Sequenced sample: uncultured baseline CD8+ T cells from peripheral blood mononuclear cells (PBMCs). The source is a male donor with HIV. The chain combines TRBV7-3 with TRBJ1-2; D is possibly TRBD1 (6 bases). Written as DNA, the CDR3 is TGTGCCAGCAGCTTAACGTACGGGGGCCTCATGGAGGGCTACACCTTC. Translating gives CASSLTYGGLMEGYTF.